This TCR beta chain was recovered during a study of OX40 agonist ivuxolimab in advanced cancers. Looking at the study overall: Patients enrolled in dose escalation were diagnosed with hepatocellular carcinoma, melanoma, renal cell or head and neck cancer. Earlier anti-PD-1, anti-PD-L1 or anti-CTLA-4 therapy was permitted; over 35% had received some.

The CDR3 loop spans 13 amino acids. Germline V gene lookup returns CDR1 SGHTA and CDR2 FQGTGA. V trimming: 0 bases; J trimming: 8 bases; junction bases outside the gene matches: 1. Data came from immunoSEQ multiplex PCR; TCRdb stores just in-frame clones and leaves some out. The table includes roughly 49,000 clones, around 80% detected once. The specimen was CD4+ or CD8+ T cells sorted from blood, collected in a trial of the OX40 agonist ivuxolimab. This receptor was identified in an adult with an advanced solid tumor such as melanoma, head and neck, liver or kidney cancer. This rearrangement joins TRBV7-3 to TRBJ2-3; TRBD1 agrees at 8 bases. Here the CDR3 DNA reads TGTGCCAGCAGCTTAACGCAGGGGGCTACGCAGTATTTT. Protein: CASSLTQGATQYF.